This T cell receptor beta chain was found in a study of control samples from healthy donors and cancer patients. The CDR3 consists of 15 residues. Germline lookup yields CDR1 SEHNR and CDR2 FQNEAQ (reference sequence). The V and J ends lost 1 base and 8 bases respectively, with 17 bases between them. Method: immunoSEQ multiplex PCR; TCRdb's copy keeps in-frame clones and lacks some. The table has roughly 120,000 clones, over 85% seen once. The TCR originated in a man aged 25 to 45 in good health. Sequenced input: blood. This chain links TRBV7-9 with TRBJ1-2; tentative D call: TRBD1 (6 bases). In nucleotides, the CDR3 is TGTGCCAGCAGCTTAGATCAAACAGGGTTAGGCGGCTACACCTTC. This gives the protein CASSLDQTGLGGYTF. The complete variable domain, with remaining parts taken from reference TRBV7-9 and TRBJ1-2, reads DTGVSQNPRHKITKRGQNVTFRCDPISEHNRLYWYRQTLGQGPEFLTYFQNEAQLEKSRLLSDRFSAERPKGSFSTLEIQRTEQGDSAMYLCASSLDQTGLGGYTFGSGTRLTVV.